This is a list of T cell receptor beta chains from one sample in a study of T cell responses to AZD1222 COVID-19 vaccine. The data were produced by immunoSEQ multiplex PCR, yet TCRdb's version contains in-frame clones alone and is incomplete. This sample carries about 150,000 clones, about nine tenths of them seen once, and the ten largest clones take about 2%. The material sequenced was peripheral blood, taken on day 0 of AZD1222 vaccination. All receptors derive from an adult in good health. Both conserved end residues are trimmed from each CDR3. Fields, in order: V gene, CDR3 length, CDR3 protein.

TRBV4-2	12	ASSQQGRNTEAF
TRBV5-4	14	ASSSRTSGTASEQY
TRBV4-2	13	ASSQEGTRVYEQY
TRBV18	13	ASSEGGSMNTEAF
TRBV18	11	ASSPRQQETQY
TRBV19	13	ASSITGQSYNEQF
TRBV11-2	14	ASSLIAGGSTDTQY
TRBV9	13	ASSRDGTSGDEQY
TRBV6-2/TRBV6-3	13	ASSPPGTSINEQF
TRBV6-1	15	ASSEEPTGTGGYEQY
TRBV28	12	ASSQSDRGYEAF
TRBV7-2	14	ASSSLLLVAYNEQF
TRBV2	10	ARDTGGEKAF
TRBV2	12	ASSGLRPEDTQY
TRBV11-2	15	ASSLRGLAGGQETQY
TRBV25-1	12	ASSGLAGEDEQY
TRBV19	12	ASSIEIWQYEQY
TRBV24-1	6	ATICAF
TRBV12-1	14	ASSSRGRGRNTEAF
TRBV7-2	11	ASSLTSSPEQF
TRBV19	13	ASSKYRGQGTEAF
TRBV28	13	ASSSSGISYNEQF
TRBV19	12	ASSMFGVVDTQY
TRBV28	12	ASRRALGYYGYT
TRBV14	14	ASSHQGASSYNEQF
TRBV15	14	ATSTGSSATNEKLF
TRBV25-1	16	ASSEYIGPSSGANVLT
TRBV6-5	13	ASRRGTKTNEKLF
TRBV28	16	ASSLGPFLAGSTDTQY